Following are 18 T cell receptor beta chains from one sample sequenced in a study of blood T cell repertoires in COVID-19. Libraries were prepared by immunoSEQ multiplex PCR; TCRdb keeps only in-frame clonotypes and omits some of them. In the table there are a few hundred thousand clones, around four fifths of which are singletons. Sequencing was done on a sample of peripheral blood. The receptors were sampled from a man aged 55 to 70 with acute or convalescent COVID-19.

The chain is built from TRBV19 and TRBJ1-6; 8 bases fit TRBD1. Germline-derived CDR1 and CDR2 are LNHDA and SQIVND (reference sequence). The CDR3 spans 14 residues. The J segment lost 7 bases and the V segment lost 5 bases, leaving 4 bases of the junction unmatched. Here the CDR3 DNA reads TGTGCCAGTAGTCACAGGGGGGACAATTCACCCCTCCACTTT. The encoded protein is CASSHRGDNSPLHF.

The chain recombines TRBV19 with TRBJ1-5; TRBD1 is a possible D gene (6 bases). CDR1 and CDR2 (germline): LNHDA, SQIVND (reference sequence). The V end was cut by 10 bases, the J end by 0 bases, with 10 bases between. The CDR3 is made up of 13 amino acids. As DNA, the CDR3 is TGTGCCACCGTGGGACATAGCAATCAGCCCCAGCATTTT. Translating it yields CATVGHSNQPQHF.

The chain recombines TRBV7-2 with TRBJ2-7, with 9 bases aligning to TRBD2. The CDR3 has 14 amino acids. V shed 3 bases, J shed 4 bases, and the junction held 4 bases outside the gene matches. The germline V gene has CDR1 SGHTA and CDR2 FQGNSA. The CDR3 DNA reads as TGTGCCAGCAGCTTTGGCACTAGCGGGTACGAGCAGTACTTC. This encodes CASSFGTSGYEQYF.

About this clone itself: This sample also contains other DNA sequences that code for the same CDR3. The CDR3 reads CASSLGLANTGELFF. CDR3 coding DNA: TGTGCCAGCAGCTTAGGACTCGCGAACACCGGGGAGCTGTTTTTT. This chain links TRBV5-5 with TRBJ2-2, with D maybe TRBD2 (5 bases). Deletions cut 2 bases from V and 0 bases from J, with 8 bases between. Germline lookup yields CDR1 SGHKS and CDR2 YYEKEE (reference sequence). The CDR3 loop spans 15 amino acids.

This clone was seen more than once but under ten times. The DNA of the CDR3 is TGTGCCAGCAGTTGGGGACTAGCGGGAACCTACGAGCAGTACTTC. This sequence encodes CASSWGLAGTYEQYF. This chain joins TRBV6-6 and TRBJ2-7; 13 nucleotides match TRBD2. The CDR3 runs 15 residues. Germline V gene lookup returns CDR1 MNHNY and CDR2 SVGAGI (reference sequence). With V trimmed by 4 bases and J by 2 bases, 2 bases remained unmatched.

The rearrangement uses TRBV5-1 and TRBJ1-1; 7 bases line up with TRBD1. V lost 4 bases, J lost 0 bases, and 3 bases stayed unmatched. Germline CDR1 and CDR2: SGHRS and YFSETQ. CDR3 length equals 14 residues. In nucleotides, the CDR3 is TGCGCCAGCAGCCAGGGACAGATGAACACTGAAGCTTTCTTT. It specifies CASSQGQMNTEAFF.

This clone was counted between two and nine times. The chain uses TRBV4-3 and TRBJ2-7; 9 positions match TRBD2. V gave up 0 bases and J gave up 1 base; unmatched junction bases: 4. The CDR3 is 16 amino acids. Germline V lookup: CDR1 LGHNA, CDR2 YSLEER. CDR3 sequence (DNA): TGCGCCAGCAGCCAAGAGGCCCTAGCGGGATCCTACGAGCAGTACTTC. Residues: CASSQEALAGSYEQYF.

The chain joins TRBV12-5 to TRBJ2-1; 10 bases are a match to TRBD2. V lost 3 bases to trimming and J lost 9 bases; unmatched junction nucleotides: 8. CDR1 is LGHNT and CDR2 is FRNRAP in the germline V gene. The CDR3 sequence is 15 residues long. CDR3 nucleotide sequence: TGTGCTAGTGGTTTCGGAGCGGGGGGGCCATTTGAGCAGTTCTTC. Its protein is CASGFGAGGPFEQFF.

The chain uses TRBV9 and TRBJ1-6; TRBD1 aligns across 7 bases. The germline CDR1 and CDR2 sequences are SGDLS and YYNGEE. J was trimmed by 14 bases and V by 4 bases; bases with no gene match: 9. The CDR3 spans 13 residues. CDR3 sequence (DNA): TGTGCCAGCAGCTCTGGGACAGCTCCATCCCTCCACTTT. Protein product: CASSSGTAPSLHF.

The CDR3 is CASSPPGRGGRDTQYF. In DNA form, the CDR3 reads TGTGCCAGCTCACCACCGGGACGGGGGGGAAGAGATACGCAGTATTTT. V usage is TRBV18 and J usage is TRBJ2-3; 8 bases line up with TRBD2. The junction had 7 bases not matched to a gene; V was cut back by 0 bases and J by 5 bases. CDR1 KGHSH and CDR2 LQKENI come from the germline V gene. The CDR3 totals 16 residues.

This chain links TRBV11-3 with TRBJ2-7; 7 bases are shared with TRBD1. Trimming at V came to 5 bases and at J to 0 bases, leaving 1 base not matched to a gene. Germline CDR1 reads SGHNT; CDR2 reads YENEEA. The CDR3 has 13 amino acids. In nucleotides, the CDR3 is TGTGCCAGCAGCAGGGGGCCCTCCTACGAGCAGTACTTC. Amino acid sequence: CASSRGPSYEQYF. The full variable domain, completed using reference TRBV11-3 and TRBJ2-7, is EAGVVQSPRYKIIEKKQPVAFWCNPISGHNTLYWYLQNLGQGPELLIRYENEEAVDDSQLPKDRFSAERLKGVDSTLKIQPAELGDSAVYLCASSRGPSYEQYFGPGTRLTVT.

The chain combines TRBV6-2 or TRBV6-3 with TRBJ2-7; 7 positions agree with TRBD1. CDR1 MNHEY and CDR2 SVGEGT come from the germline V gene. Trimming cost V 2 bases and J 2 bases; bases outside gene matches: 18. The CDR3 length is 19 residues. The CDR3 is CASSYEQTKTGSPTYEQYF. CDR3 nucleotides: TGTGCCAGCAGTTACGAACAGACAAAGACAGGGTCCCCTACCTACGAGCAGTACTTC.

The CDR3 is CASSIDEQGAKGNQPQHF. In DNA, the CDR3 is TGTGCCAGTAGTATAGATGAACAGGGGGCGAAAGGCAATCAGCCCCAGCATTTT. This chain uses TRBV19 with TRBJ1-5; 9 positions agree with TRBD1. In germline, CDR1 is LNHDA, CDR2 SQIVND (reference sequence). The CDR3 is made up of 18 amino acids. V was pared by 0 bases and J by 2 bases, with 8 bases of the junction left unmatched.

The V gene is TRBV19, the J gene TRBJ1-2; 7 positions agree with TRBD1. The CDR3 is 14 residues long. Trimming took 6 bases from V and 3 from J; bases not matched to a gene: 7. Germline V gives CDR1 LNHDA, CDR2 SQIVND (reference sequence). CDR3 protein: CASRTTGEDYGYTF. CDR3 sequence (DNA): TGTGCCAGTAGAACCACAGGGGAGGACTATGGCTACACCTTC.

This chain joins TRBV23-1 and TRBJ2-5; possible D gene TRBD2, 6 bases. TRBV23-1 carries the ORF label, with uncertain function. Between the trimmed V and J ends, which lost 8 bases and 3 bases, there was a span of 19 bases. There are 15 residues in the CDR3. The CDR3 is CASLSPGGPKETQYF. The CDR3 nucleotides are TGCGCCAGCTTGTCTCCTGGAGGGCCTAAAGAGACCCAGTACTTC.

V is TRBV6-1 and J is TRBJ2-1; 8 nucleotides line up with TRBD1. The length of the CDR3 is 18 residues. Germline V CDR1 and CDR2: MNHNS, SASEGT. Trimming at V came to 4 bases and at J to 3 bases, leaving 14 bases not matched to a gene. The CDR3 reads CASSGRQGNKGYYNEQFF. The CDR3 coding sequence is TGTGCCAGCAGTGGGAGACAGGGGAATAAGGGTTACTACAATGAGCAGTTCTTC.

The chain carries TRBV11-2 and TRBJ2-3, with TRBD2 matching over 11 bases. V gave up 5 bases and J gave up 2 bases; unmatched junction bases: 6. Germline CDR1 and CDR2: SGHAT and FQNNGV. The CDR3 runs 16 residues. The CDR3: CASSPASGGTTDTQYF. The CDR3 region has the DNA TGTGCCAGCAGCCCGGCTAGCGGGGGGACCACAGATACGCAGTATTTT.

This clone was seen once. V and J are TRBV18 and TRBJ2-1; maybe TRBD2 (5 bases). The V end was cut by 6 bases, the J end by 5 bases, with 14 bases between. This CDR3 contains 14 residues. Germline V CDR1 and CDR2: KGHSH, LQKENI. CDR3 sequence reads: CASSLTGDNNEQFF. Written as DNA, the CDR3 is TGTGCCAGCTCTCTAACCGGGGATAACAATGAGCAGTTCTTC.